This TCR beta chain stems from a study of CD8+ T cells in alopecia areata. The ends were cut back, 4 bases at V and 4 bases at J, with 11 bases in the middle. Germline lookup yields CDR1 SGHDN and CDR2 FVKESK. The CDR3 runs to 13 residues. Isolated RNA was reverse transcribed into cDNA used as the sequencing template. Profiled with immunoSEQ multiplex PCR; TCRdb holds only in-frame clones, not every one. The table has about 190,000 clones, over 60% seen once. The treatment denotes: oral pan-JAK inhibitor, 5-10 mg twice daily. The specimen comprised CD4+ T cells sorted from blood, sampled at week 4, from a patient treated with tofacitinib. The V call is TRBV14, the J call TRBJ2-7; a weak D match, TRBD1 (6 bases). This receptor was obtained from a human donor with alopecia areata. CDR3: CASSRTGRYEQYF. The CDR3 DNA reads TGTGCCAGCAGCCGTACAGGGAGATACGAGCAGTACTTC.